The present entry profiles one TCR beta chain with its context. Other DNA sequences in this specimen translate into the identical CDR3. The source of the sample is a study of CD8+ T cells in alopecia areata. Treatment defined: oral pan-JAK inhibitor, 5-10 mg twice daily. Reverse transcription of extracted RNA yielded cDNA, which provided the sequencing template. Sequenced by immunoSEQ multiplex PCR; TCRdb stores in-frame clones only, minus some. The table shows approximately 150,000 clones, with around 59% occurring only once. CDR1 is GTSNPN, CDR2 SVGIG, per germline (reference sequence). Trimming cost V 0 bases and J 1 base, with 6 bases left between them. This CDR3 has 14 residues.

V usage is TRBV30 and J usage is TRBJ2-2; D not resolved. The TCR comes from a human donor with alopecia areata. The sequences come from CD4+ T cells sorted from blood, collected at week 24, from a patient treated with tofacitinib. CDR3 sequence (DNA): TGTGCCTGGAGTGTAGCCAGGAACACCGGGGAGCTGTTTTTT. Encoded protein: CAWSVARNTGELFF.